The 8 T cell receptor beta chains in this list originate from one sample, sequenced in a study of T cell responses to AZD1222 COVID-19 vaccine. Sequencing used immunoSEQ multiplex PCR; TCRdb keeps in-frame clones, though not all of them. The profile shows 200,000 to 250,000 clones, about 93% of them singletons. This specimen consisted of peripheral blood, obtained on day 0 of MenACWY control vaccination. All receptors come from an adult in good health.

The V and J genes are TRBV7-3 and TRBJ2-3, with 7 bases that match TRBD2. This CDR3 contains 15 residues. Germline trimming cut 4 bases from V and 3 bases from J; bases unmatched to any gene: 7. Germline lookup yields CDR1 SGHTA and CDR2 FQGTGA. The chain's CDR3 is CASSSAGVRTDTQYF. Here the CDR3 DNA reads TGTGCCAGCAGCTCTGCGGGGGTTAGAACAGATACGCAGTATTTT.

The chain links TRBV19 to TRBJ2-3, with no clear D. This CDR3 has 13 residues. The germline gives CDR1 LNHDA, CDR2 SQIVND (reference sequence). V was trimmed by 7 bases and J by 2 bases, leaving 10 bases between them. This CDR3 reads CASKRYNTDTQYF. As DNA, the CDR3 is TGTGCCAGTAAGCGTTACAACACAGATACGCAGTATTTT.

CDR3 sequence (DNA): TGTGCCTGGAGTCGGGCCAGGGGCTCCCTATGGGGGAACACTGAAGCTTTCTTT. It codes for CAWSRARGSLWGNTEAFF. This rearrangement joins TRBV30 to TRBJ1-1; possibly TRBD1 for D (6 bases). Germline V CDR1 and CDR2: GTSNPN, SVGIG (reference sequence). The CDR3 length is 18 residues. Trimming left V 2 bases short and J 1 base short, with 23 bases between.

This chain uses TRBV2 with TRBJ2-1; TRBD2 agrees at 8 bases. Germline values: CDR1 SNHLY, CDR2 FYNNEI. CDR3 size: 14 residues. Losses at the gene ends were 6 bases for V and 2 bases for J; bases not matched to a gene: 3. The CDR3 here is CASRTGGAYNEQFF. Written as DNA, the CDR3 is TGTGCCAGCAGGACCGGGGGGGCCTACAATGAGCAGTTCTTC.

This rearrangement joins TRBV6-1 to TRBJ1-1; D remains unclear. V was pared by 4 bases and J by 0 bases, with 15 bases between. The CDR3 runs 16 residues. Germline V gene data show CDR1 as MNHNS and CDR2 as SASEGT. The CDR3, as DNA: TGTGCCAGCAGTGGTCGACGGAATATCATGAACACTGAAGCTTTCTTT. Translation gives CASSGRRNIMNTEAFF.

The chain joins TRBV18 to TRBJ1-5; 7 bases are shared with TRBD1. This CDR3 is 15 amino acids long. The J segment lost 3 bases and the V segment lost 5 bases, leaving 7 bases of the junction unmatched. The germline V gene encodes CDR1 KGHSH and CDR2 LQKENI. CDR3 protein: CASSFDRVHNQPQHF. The CDR3 coding sequence is TGTGCCAGCTCATTCGACAGGGTACACAATCAGCCCCAGCATTTT. The full variable domain, in which reference TRBV18 and TRBJ1-5 provide the parts outside the CDR3, is NAGVMQNPRHLVRRRGQEARLRCSPMKGHSHVYWYRQLPEEGLKFMVYLQKENIIDESGMPKERFSAEFPKEGPSILRIQQVVRGDSAAYFCASSFDRVHNQPQHFGDGTRLSIL.

This clone was found once. The rearrangement joins TRBV7-2 to TRBJ1-2, with D possibly TRBD1 on 5 matching bases. The germline V gene has CDR1 SGHTA and CDR2 FQGNSA. V gave up 5 bases and J gave up 13 bases, with 17 bases separating them. CDR3 length: 12 amino acids. CDR3: CASSANGDGGTF. Written as DNA, the CDR3 is TGTGCCAGCAGCGCAAACGGAGATGGGGGCACCTTC.

This chain uses TRBV19 with TRBJ2-6; D perhaps matches TRBD2 (5 bases). CDR3 length equals 18 residues. The germline V gene encodes CDR1 LNHDA and CDR2 SQIVND (reference sequence). V lost 3 bases to trimming and J lost 0 bases, with 15 bases between them. CDR3 in amino acids: CASSMTDGLLSGANVLTF. CDR3 nucleotide sequence: TGTGCCAGTAGTATGACGGACGGACTCCTCTCTGGGGCCAACGTCCTGACTTTC.